In its sample, the clone carrying this TCR beta chain was seen many times. Its cognate antigen is unknown. CDR3 size: 11 residues. In germline, CDR1 is MNHEY, CDR2 SVGAGI. Trimming stripped 2 bases from V and 11 bases from J, with 8 bases between. This sample was included in a study of Graves' ophthalmopathy and Graves' hyperthyroidism. Findings of the study overall: With over 85% sensitivity and more than 75% specificity, a 13-signature model separated ophthalmopathy from stable hyperthyroidism.

RNA served as the template for amplifying TCR beta CDR3 regions. RT-PCR in the first round used HTBI primers; a second-round multiplex PCR followed. One entry per CDR3 protein, called by TCRdb with MiXCR from the multiplex PCR reads. In the table there are hundreds of thousands of distinct CDR3 sequences, under 25% of which are singletons. The genes are TRBV6-5 and TRBJ2-3, with TRBD2 as a possible D gene (5 bases). Sequencing was carried out using peripheral blood. The clonotype comes from a woman between 18 and 29 years old with stable Graves' hyperthyroidism. The CDR3 sequence is CASSYEGVQYF. CDR3 nucleotide sequence: TGTGCCAGCAGTTACGAGGGTGTGCAGTATTTT.